This passage covers 29 T cell receptor beta chains from one sample sequenced in a study of T cells in Graves' hyperthyroidism and ophthalmopathy. From RNA transcripts, TCR beta CDR3 regions were amplified. First-round RT-PCR with HTBI primers amplified the TCR CDR3 region. In TCRdb, the multiplex PCR reads were re-called with MiXCR into one record per CDR3 protein. The table includes roughly 720,000 distinct CDR3 sequences, 17% detected once. Sequenced material: blood. These receptors were collected from a man in his forties or fifties with Graves' hyperthyroidism.

The table lists this clonotype with many counts. The V gene is TRBV28, the J gene TRBJ1-6, with D perhaps TRBD1 (5 bases). The CDR3 loop spans 14 amino acids. Per the germline V gene, CDR1 is MDHEN and CDR2 is SYDVKM. V lost 7 bases and J lost 8, with 15 bases in between. The CDR3 bases are TGTGCCAGCACCCCGGGGCTTTTGGATTCACCCCTCCACTTT. Protein product: CASTPGLLDSPLHF. Based on the CDR3 plus reference TRBV28 and TRBJ1-6, the full variable domain is DVKVTQSSRYLVKRTGEKVFLECVQDMDHENMFWYRQDPGLGLRLIYFSYDVKMKEKGDIPEGYSVSREKKERFSLILESASTNQTSMYLCASTPGLLDSPLHFGNGTRLTVT.

This clonotype was seen a handful of times. This sequence joins TRBV6-1 and TRBJ2-1, with a tentative D call TRBD2 (5 bases). The CDR3 is 15 amino acids. V was cut by 6 bases and J by 6 bases, with 18 bases left in between. Germline V gives CDR1 MNHNS, CDR2 SASEGT. CDR3 in amino acids: CASRPFSVSSNEQFF. In DNA form, the CDR3 reads TGTGCCAGCAGACCCTTTAGCGTCTCGTCCAATGAGCAGTTCTTC.

This clonotype was seen repeatedly, ten times or more. The gene calls are TRBV19 and TRBJ2-2, with TRBD1 matching over 12 bases. CDR3 length: 14 amino acids. Germline CDR1 and CDR2: LNHDA and SQIVND (reference sequence). Trimming removed 6 bases from V and 6 bases from J; junction bases left unmatched: 2. The CDR3: CASRGQGAAGELFF. As DNA, the CDR3 is TGTGCCAGTAGGGGACAGGGGGCAGCCGGGGAGCTGTTTTTT.

A few counts support this clonotype. The chain is built from TRBV6-5 and TRBJ2-2, with D unclear. Germline V gives CDR1 MNHEY, CDR2 SVGAGI. There are 15 residues in the CDR3. V lost 0 bases to trimming and J lost 1 base, with 6 bases between them. The DNA of the CDR3 is TGTGCCAGCAGTTACTCTTCCCTGAACACCGGGGAGCTGTTTTTT. Protein: CASSYSSLNTGELFF.

V usage is TRBV27 and J usage is TRBJ1-6; TRBD1 aligns across 10 bases. The length of the CDR3 is 15 residues. J lost 10 bases, V lost 8 bases, and 11 bases had no gene match. CDR1 is MNHEY, CDR2 SMNVEV, per germline (reference sequence). The CDR3 loop is CASYLSDRGQSPLHF. In nucleotides, the CDR3 is TGTGCCAGCTATTTAAGCGACAGGGGGCAGTCACCCCTCCACTTT.

This clonotype was counted at least ten times. This chain uses TRBV28 with TRBJ2-3, with D tentatively TRBD1 (5 bases). Deletions cut 5 bases from V and 5 bases from J, with 17 bases between. The CDR3 extends over 15 amino acids. Germline CDR1 MDHEN, CDR2 SYDVKM. CDR3 sequence (DNA): TGTGCCAGCAGTGATCCCGCCAGGGCACGAGATACGCAGTATTTT. This codes for CASSDPARARDTQYF.

This sequence joins TRBV20-1 and TRBJ2-3, with TRBD2 identical over 7 bases. J gave up 3 bases and V 0 bases, and 15 bases lay outside the gene matches. The germline CDR1 and CDR2 sequences are DFQATT and SNEGSKA (reference sequence). This CDR3 spans 18 amino acids. CDR3 sequence: CSARDMGFRAGATDTQYF. DNA of the CDR3: TGCAGTGCTAGAGATATGGGGTTCAGGGCGGGAGCGACAGATACGCAGTATTTT.

This clonotype was counted between two and nine times. The chain employs TRBV19 and TRBJ1-4; the D is unclear. The CDR3 loop spans 13 amino acids. In germline, CDR1 is LNHDA, CDR2 SQIVND (reference sequence). V lost 3 bases, J lost 6 bases, and 8 bases lay in between. CDR3 sequence (DNA): TGTGCCAGTAGTATTGGCGGTTATGAAAAACTGTTTTTT. The encoded protein is CASSIGGYEKLFF.

The rearrangement uses TRBV5-5 and TRBJ2-2, with D maybe TRBD2 (6 bases). The V end lost 3 bases, the J end lost 3 bases, and 12 bases lay between the germline ends. The germline V gene encodes CDR1 SGHKS and CDR2 YYEKEE (reference sequence). There are 15 residues in the CDR3. CDR3 sequence reads: CASSSTGLHTGELFF. The CDR3 DNA follows: TGTGCCAGCAGCTCTACGGGACTCCACACCGGGGAGCTGTTTTTT.

This clonotype was picked up many times. The rearrangement links TRBV5-1 to TRBJ2-7; 9 nucleotides agree with TRBD1. V lost 0 bases, J lost 5 bases, and 15 bases stayed unmatched. The CDR3 is 18 amino acids. CDR1 and CDR2 from the germline V gene are SGHRS and YFSETQ. In DNA form, the CDR3 reads TGCGCCAGCAGCTTGGGCTCGCTGTGGGGGACAGGGATCGACGAGCAGTACTTC. It yields the protein CASSLGSLWGTGIDEQYF.

This clonotype has just a few counts. The CDR3: CASSDPQGTDTQYF. In nucleotides, the CDR3 is TGCGCCAGCAGCGACCCACAGGGCACAGATACGCAGTATTTT. This chain joins TRBV5-1 and TRBJ2-3; TRBD1 is a possible D gene (5 bases). Germline V gene sequence: CDR1 SGHRS, CDR2 YFSETQ. This CDR3 has 14 residues. V shed 4 bases and J shed 1 base, with 10 bases lying between them. Variable domain in full (rest from reference TRBV5-1 and TRBJ2-3): KAGVTQTPRYLIKTRGQQVTLSCSPISGHRSVSWYQQTPGQGLQFLFEYFSETQRNKGNFPGRFSGRQFSNSRSEMNVSTLELGDSALYLCASSDPQGTDTQYFGPGTRLTVL.

The V and J genes are TRBV15 and TRBJ2-7, with unresolved D. Looked up from germline, CDR1 is LNHNV and CDR2 is YYDKDF (reference sequence). This CDR3 spans 15 amino acids. V was cut by 0 bases and J by 0 bases, with 9 bases left in between. The CDR3 DNA reads as TGTGCCACCAGCAGAGAACAGTGGGGCTCCTACGAGCAGTACTTC. Translated, it gives CATSREQWGSYEQYF.

In its sample, this clonotype was seen many times. The chain links TRBV30 to TRBJ2-2; D ambiguous. V dropped 4 bases and J dropped 0 bases, with 12 bases sitting between them. This CDR3 contains 15 residues. CDR1 is GTSNPN, CDR2 SVGIG, per germline (reference sequence). DNA for the CDR3: TGTGCCTGGACCGGTCCGGACCCGAACACCGGGGAGCTGTTTTTT. This sequence encodes CAWTGPDPNTGELFF.

The rearrangement links TRBV20-1 to TRBJ1-5; D is ambiguous. Germline V lookup: CDR1 DFQATT, CDR2 SNEGSKA (reference sequence). This CDR3 has 16 residues. The ends were cut back, 3 bases at V and 7 bases at J, with 22 bases in the middle. CDR3 sequence (DNA): TGCAGTGCTAGGGAAGGGTACGAGGAGAGTAACCAGCCCCAGCATTTT. Protein: CSAREGYEESNQPQHF.

This clonotype appeared a few times. The chain employs TRBV24-1 and TRBJ2-2; D gene unclear. CDR3 length: 14 residues. V shed 5 bases and J shed 3 bases, with 9 bases lying between them. The V gene's germline CDR1 is KGHDR and CDR2 SFDVKD. Written as DNA, the CDR3 is TGTGCCACCAGTGGTATTACACACACCGGGGAGCTGTTTTTT. This gives the protein CATSGITHTGELFF.

The table lists this clonotype with a few counts. The chain carries TRBV3-1 and TRBJ2-7, with D maybe TRBD1 (5 bases). Trimming took off 8 bases at V and 4 bases at J, with 27 bases between the two ends. The CDR3 length is 17 residues. Germline V gene lookup returns CDR1 LGHDT and CDR2 YNNKEL (reference sequence). CDR3: CASAAVTRGRDIYEQYF. The CDR3 coding sequence is TGTGCCAGCGCAGCTGTGACGCGAGGCAGGGATATTTACGAGCAGTACTTC.

This clonotype was observed a few times. The chain recombines TRBV4-1 with TRBJ1-3, with D unresolved. The germline V and J ends were trimmed by 0 bases and 2 bases, with 5 bases remaining between them. From germline, CDR1 is MGHRA and CDR2 YSYEKL. The CDR3 runs 14 residues. DNA for the CDR3: TGCGCCAGCAGCCAAGATCGGACTGGAAACACCATATATTTT. This codes for CASSQDRTGNTIYF.

The table lists this clonotype with many counts. V gene TRBV7-3 combines with J gene TRBJ2-1; 10 nucleotides match TRBD1. The CDR3 contains 14 residues. The V gene end was trimmed by 5 bases and the J gene end by 6 bases; junction bases not matched to a gene: 4. From germline, CDR1 is SGHTA and CDR2 FQGTGA. The CDR3 bases are TGTGCCAGCAGCAGGGACAGGGGCGGCAATGAGCAGTTCTTC. Its translation: CASSRDRGGNEQFF.

This clonotype was counted at least ten times. In nucleotides, the CDR3 is TGCAGCGTTGGGGGGACTAGCGGGAGTTATGAGCAGTTCTTC. It is translated as CSVGGTSGSYEQFF. The chain is built from TRBV29-1 and TRBJ2-1; 14 nucleotides line up with TRBD2. J gave up 8 bases and V 4 bases, and 4 bases lay outside the gene matches. Germline V gives CDR1 SQVTM, CDR2 ANQGSEA. This CDR3 is 14 amino acids long.

This clonotype has only a few counts. The chain is built from TRBV5-1 and TRBJ2-7; maybe TRBD2 (5 bases). V was shortened by 0 bases and J by 7 bases, with 11 bases between the two germline ends. Germline CDR1 and CDR2: SGHRS and YFSETQ. The CDR3 extends over 13 amino acids. Here the CDR3 reads CASSLVAGREQYF. The CDR3 DNA reads as TGCGCCAGCAGCTTGGTGGCGGGCAGGGAGCAGTACTTC.

This clonotype was observed a few times. Just one base apart from a much larger clone, this may be a read error. The chain carries TRBV11-1 and TRBJ2-1; no clear D gene. The CDR3 consists of 15 residues. Per the germline V gene, CDR1 is SGHAT and CDR2 is FQDESV (reference sequence). CDR3 sequence (DNA): TGTGCCAGCAGCTTAGACCCAGCGCCCTACAATGGGCAGTTCTTC. This translates into CASSLDPAPYNGQFF.

This clonotype was seen only a few times. CDR3 amino acids: CAWSADVNYGYTF. Here the CDR3 DNA reads TGTGCCTGGAGTGCCGACGTTAACTATGGCTACACCTTC. This chain links TRBV30 with TRBJ1-2, with D hard to call. CDR1 is GTSNPN, CDR2 SVGIG, per germline (reference sequence). This CDR3 spans 13 amino acids. Trimming removed 1 base from V and 1 base from J, with 7 bases in between.

This clonotype showed up just a few times. The rearrangement joins TRBV29-1 to TRBJ1-5; no reliable D call. CDR1 SQVTM and CDR2 ANQGSEA come from the germline V gene. The CDR3 runs to 13 residues. The V end was cut by 6 bases, the J end by 1 base, with 10 bases between. This CDR3 is CSVWVGSNQPQHF. The CDR3 nucleotides are TGCAGCGTCTGGGTTGGCAGCAATCAGCCCCAGCATTTT.

This clonotype was recorded at least ten times. The rearrangement joins TRBV2 to TRBJ1-5, with D perhaps TRBD1 (5 bases). CDR1 is SNHLY, CDR2 FYNNEI, per germline. Trimming pared 8 bases from V and 7 bases from J, leaving 12 bases between. CDR3 length equals 12 residues. As DNA, the CDR3 is TGTGCCAGCGCACAGCAGGGACAGCCCCAGCATTTT. It translates to CASAQQGQPQHF.

This clonotype was seen a handful of times. An end of the junction differs from the germline gene, which may be a read error. The rearrangement joins TRBV3-1 to TRBJ2-2; D is possibly TRBD2 (5 bases). The germline V gene encodes CDR1 LGHDT and CDR2 YNNKEL (reference sequence). The CDR3 spans 14 residues. The CDR3, as DNA: TGTGCCAGCAACCAACCGGACTGGGGCGGGGAGCTGTTTTTT. It yields the protein CASNQPDWGGELFF.

Remarks on this clonotype: The germline gene is not matched at one end of the junction; a read error may be the cause. The chain combines TRBV28 with TRBJ2-6; 7 nucleotides match TRBD1. The CDR3 is 15 amino acids. Germline V CDR1 and CDR2: MDHEN, SYDVKM. The CDR3 DNA follows: TGTGCCAGCAGTATGACAGGGTCTGGGGCCTACGTCCTGACTTTC. This codes for CASSMTGSGAYVLTF.

The rearrangement joins TRBV29-1 to TRBJ2-7; D remains unclear. CDR1 is SQVTM and CDR2 is ANQGSEA in the germline V gene. The CDR3 extends over 13 amino acids. The V gene lost 4 bases and the J gene lost 2 bases, with 12 bases spanning the gap. The DNA of the CDR3 is TGCAGCGTTGTGAGATCTTTGACCTACGAGCAGTACTTC. This gives the protein CSVVRSLTYEQYF.

This clonotype was counted ten times or more. The DNA for the CDR3 is TGTGCCAGCAGTCCCACGGGGACTAGCCGCGACAATGAGCAGTTCTTC. Translating it yields CASSPTGTSRDNEQFF. This chain uses TRBV28 with TRBJ2-1; 9 nucleotides match TRBD2. The trim removed 5 bases at V and 5 bases at J, leaving 10 bases unmatched. CDR3 size: 16 residues. In germline, CDR1 is MDHEN, CDR2 SYDVKM.

The chain is built from TRBV28 and TRBJ2-2, with TRBD1 matching over 10 bases. The CDR3 runs 17 residues. Germline CDR1 is MDHEN and CDR2 is SYDVKM. Losses at the gene ends were 8 bases for V and 2 bases for J; bases not matched to a gene: 11. CDR3 DNA sequence: TGTGCCAGCTCACGTGCGAGGGACAGGGGAAACACCGGGGAGCTGTTTTTT. Encoded protein: CASSRARDRGNTGELFF.